The rows below give T cell receptor beta chains drawn from one sample of a study of response to subunit inactivated influenza vaccine. TCRdb reprocessed the RT-PCR reads via MiXCR and lists one record per CDR3 protein. The table shows about 540,000 distinct CDR3 sequences, with around 21% occurring only once. These same data were also listed under a study on T cells expressing NK-cell markers.

The sample consisted of CD4+ T cells sorted from PBMCs, taken approximately 12 days after vaccination. These receptors all come from a man aged 45-65 years who received an inactivated influenza vaccine. Each CDR3 is given with its conserved first and last residue. A D gene is named only where the DNA matches it firmly. The size of a clone is reported for some rows only, either as once, few or many, or as a class for expanded clones.

clone_size: .
v_call: TRBV28
d_call: .
j_call: TRBJ2-7
cdr3_aa: CASSPGAGAGYEQYF
cdr3_nt: TGTGCCAGCAGCCCTGGGGCGGGGGCAGGCTACGAGCAGTACTTC

clone_size: .
v_call: TRBV4-1
d_call: .
j_call: TRBJ1-4
cdr3_aa: CASSQGGRAVNEKLFF
cdr3_nt: TGCGCCAGCAGCCAAGGGGGCAGGGCCGTCAATGAAAAACTGTTTTTT

clone_size: .
v_call: TRBV6-1
d_call: .
j_call: TRBJ2-7
cdr3_aa: CASSTRTDSYEQYF
cdr3_nt: TGTGCCAGCAGTACGCGGACAGACTCCTACGAGCAGTACTTC

clone_size: few
v_call: TRBV25-1
d_call: TRBD2
j_call: TRBJ2-1
cdr3_aa: CASRPGLAGVPYNEQFF
cdr3_nt: TGTGCCAGCAGGCCGGGACTAGCGGGAGTACCCTACAATGAGCAGTTCTTC

clone_size: few
v_call: TRBV12-3/TRBV12-4
d_call: .
j_call: TRBJ2-3
cdr3_aa: CASHRGGGTGQNTQYF
cdr3_nt: TGTGCCAGCCATAGAGGGGGGGGGACAGGACAAAATACGCAGTATTTT

clone_size: .
v_call: TRBV6-5
d_call: .
j_call: TRBJ2-2
cdr3_aa: CASSYWTSRLTSNTGELFF
cdr3_nt: TGTGCCAGCAGTTATTGGACAAGTCGACTGACCTCGAACACCGGGGAGCTGTTTTTT

clone_size: few
v_call: TRBV7-8
d_call: .
j_call: TRBJ2-7
cdr3_aa: CASSVTDWYEQYF
cdr3_nt: TGTGCCAGCAGCGTGACAGACTGGTACGAGCAGTACTTC

clone_size: few
v_call: TRBV5-1
d_call: TRBD1
j_call: TRBJ1-1
cdr3_aa: CASSQGAIGFTEAFF
cdr3_nt: TGCGCCAGCAGCCAGGGGGCGATTGGGTTTACTGAAGCTTTCTTT

clone_size: .
v_call: TRBV6-2/TRBV6-3
d_call: TRBD1
j_call: TRBJ2-7
cdr3_aa: CASNRDRDAHEQYF
cdr3_nt: TGTGCCAGCAACCGGGACAGGGATGCCCACGAGCAGTACTTC

clone_size: few
v_call: TRBV20-1
d_call: .
j_call: TRBJ2-7
cdr3_aa: CSASPLNPTSDEQYF
cdr3_nt: TGCAGTGCTAGTCCGCTAAATCCTACGAGTGACGAGCAGTACTTC

clone_size: many
v_call: TRBV12-3/TRBV12-4
d_call: TRBD1
j_call: TRBJ2-2
cdr3_aa: CASSGTGGDTGELFF
cdr3_nt: TGTGCCAGCAGCGGGACAGGGGGCGACACCGGGGAGCTGTTTTTT

clone_size: .
v_call: TRBV20-1
d_call: .
j_call: TRBJ2-5
cdr3_aa: CSASERTGETQYF
cdr3_nt: TGCAGTGCTAGTGAACGGACTGGGGAGACCCAGTACTTC

clone_size: few
v_call: TRBV4-2
d_call: TRBD2
j_call: TRBJ2-7
cdr3_aa: CASSQLAGAYEQYF
cdr3_nt: TGTGCCAGCAGCCAACTAGCGGGAGCCTACGAGCAGTACTTC

clone_size: .
v_call: TRBV7-3
d_call: TRBD2
j_call: TRBJ2-1
cdr3_aa: CASSLNLAGDNEQFF
cdr3_nt: TGTGCCAGCAGCTTAAATCTAGCGGGAGACAATGAGCAGTTCTTC

clone_size: once
v_call: TRBV19
d_call: .
j_call: TRBJ2-3
cdr3_aa: CASTKSGTDTQYF
cdr3_nt: TGTGCCAGTACTAAAAGCGGCACAGATACGCAGTATTTT

clone_size: many
v_call: TRBV7-2
d_call: TRBD1
j_call: TRBJ1-2
cdr3_aa: CASSPDRASGYTF
cdr3_nt: TGTGCCAGCAGCCCGGACAGGGCGAGTGGCTACACCTTC

clone_size: .
v_call: TRBV6-1
d_call: TRBD1
j_call: TRBJ2-7
cdr3_aa: CASSQGAVLSPAYEQYF
cdr3_nt: TGTGCCAGCAGTCAGGGGGCCGTCCTCTCTCCCGCCTACGAGCAGTACTTC

clone_size: many
v_call: TRBV2
d_call: TRBD1
j_call: TRBJ2-7
cdr3_aa: CATSGQASRQYF
cdr3_nt: TGTGCCACCTCGGGACAGGCATCACGGCAGTACTTC

clone_size: few
v_call: TRBV12-3/TRBV12-4
d_call: .
j_call: TRBJ1-2
cdr3_aa: CASSPSGQYGYTF
cdr3_nt: TGTGCCAGCAGTCCGTCGGGGCAGTATGGCTACACCTTC

clone_size: few
v_call: TRBV11-2
d_call: .
j_call: TRBJ2-2
cdr3_aa: CASSLGYAGELFF
cdr3_nt: TGTGCCAGCAGCTTAGGCTATGCCGGGGAGCTGTTTTTT

clone_size: few
v_call: TRBV6-5
d_call: .
j_call: TRBJ2-7
cdr3_aa: CASSYDSTYEQYF
cdr3_nt: TGTGCCAGCAGTTACGACAGCACCTACGAGCAGTACTTC

clone_size: .
v_call: TRBV4-1
d_call: TRBD1
j_call: TRBJ2-7
cdr3_aa: CASSQRQGPFYEQYF
cdr3_nt: TGCGCCAGCAGCCAAAGACAGGGACCTTTCTACGAGCAGTACTTC

clone_size: .
v_call: TRBV15
d_call: .
j_call: TRBJ1-5
cdr3_aa: CATSRGVSNQPQHF
cdr3_nt: TGTGCCACCAGCCGGGGAGTGAGCAATCAGCCCCAGCATTTT

clone_size: few
v_call: TRBV12-3/TRBV12-4
d_call: TRBD2
j_call: TRBJ2-3
cdr3_aa: CASSFSGASTDTQYF
cdr3_nt: TGTGCCAGCAGTTTTAGCGGGGCCAGCACAGATACGCAGTATTTT

clone_size: once
v_call: TRBV27
d_call: TRBD1
j_call: TRBJ2-7
cdr3_aa: CASSFAGQGNEQYF
cdr3_nt: TGTGCCAGCAGTTTTGCGGGACAGGGAAACGAGCAGTACTTC

clone_size: .
v_call: TRBV27
d_call: TRBD2
j_call: TRBJ2-3
cdr3_aa: CASSLWAGGADTQYF
cdr3_nt: TGTGCCAGCAGTTTATGGGCGGGGGGAGCAGATACGCAGTATTTT

clone_size: few
v_call: TRBV7-6
d_call: .
j_call: TRBJ2-1
cdr3_aa: CASSRTAKSYNEQFF
cdr3_nt: TGTGCCAGCAGCCGGACAGCAAAAAGCTACAATGAGCAGTTCTTC

clone_size: .
v_call: TRBV20-1
d_call: TRBD1
j_call: TRBJ2-5
cdr3_aa: CSARGRGTGGLETQYF
cdr3_nt: TGCAGTGCTAGAGGACGGGGGACAGGGGGTCTAGAGACCCAGTACTTC

clone_size: few
v_call: TRBV29-1
d_call: TRBD2
j_call: TRBJ2-1
cdr3_aa: CSVIVGASGSYNEQFF
cdr3_nt: TGCAGCGTTATCGTGGGCGCTAGCGGGAGCTACAATGAGCAGTTCTTC